One T cell receptor (beta chain) is described in this entry. Its specificity is unknown. The data originate from a study of beta chain features in type 1 diabetes. Overall study context: Regarding age, gender and cell yields, patients proved similar to healthy donors.

Isolated RNA was reverse transcribed in full, so expressed TCRB transcripts were sequenced. Repertoires were generated with immunoSEQ multiplex PCR, while TCRdb's copy carries only in-frame clones and drops some. The table includes under 300,000 clones, more than 11% detected once. Study-wide results and limits: Type 1 diabetes patients had fewer VDJ junction insertions and more deletions. Type 1 diabetes patients had TCRB CDR3s that were shorter (moderately but significantly so) in all four CD4+ subsets. Whatever favoring of shorter templates PCR might show would apply equally to patients and controls. Whether TCRB rearrangement is influenced by HLA type was left unresolved in this analysis.

The CDR3 spans 15 residues. In germline, CDR1 is MNHNS, CDR2 SASEGT. The junction had 3 bases not matched to a gene; V was cut back by 0 bases and J by 2 bases. This TCR was sampled from a man aged 25 to 45 with type 1 diabetes. The J gene is TRBJ2-7, the V gene TRBV6-1; 8 positions agree with TRBD2. Sequenced input: naive CD4+ T cells from blood. CDR3 sequence (DNA): TGTGCCAGCAGTGAAGCCGGGGGGGCCCCCTACGAGCAGTACTTC. Translated, it gives CASSEAGGAPYEQYF.